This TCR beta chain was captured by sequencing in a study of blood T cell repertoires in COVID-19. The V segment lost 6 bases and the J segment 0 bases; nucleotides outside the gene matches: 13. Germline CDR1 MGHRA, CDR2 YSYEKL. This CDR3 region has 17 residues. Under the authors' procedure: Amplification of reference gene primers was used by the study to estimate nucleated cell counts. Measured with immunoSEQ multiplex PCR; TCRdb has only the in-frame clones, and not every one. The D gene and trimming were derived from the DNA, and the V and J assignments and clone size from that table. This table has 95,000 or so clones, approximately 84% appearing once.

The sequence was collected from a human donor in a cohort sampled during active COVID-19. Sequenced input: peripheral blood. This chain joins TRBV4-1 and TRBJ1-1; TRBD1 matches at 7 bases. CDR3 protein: CASRKTGASQMNTEAFF. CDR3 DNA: TGCGCCAGCAGAAAAACAGGGGCCAGTCAAATGAACACTGAAGCTTTCTTT.